This TCR beta chain derives from a study of T cell changes during pregnancy in multiple sclerosis. The repertoire was sequenced with immunoSEQ multiplex PCR; TCRdb's copy has only in-frame clones and lacks some. The data contain about 68,000 clones, about 90% of them singletons. Trimming left V 1 base short and J 2 bases short, with 8 bases between. CDR3 length equals 15 residues. CDR1 is LGHNA and CDR2 is YSLEER in the germline V gene. The sample here was peripheral blood, taken in the second trimester of pregnancy. The chain employs TRBV4-3 and TRBJ2-2; D call uncertain. This clonotype was obtained from a female donor with multiple sclerosis, enrolled in a pregnancy study. The chain's CDR3 is CASSQVNRNTGELFF. The CDR3, as DNA: TGCGCCAGCAGCCAAGTCAACAGAAACACCGGGGAGCTGTTTTTT.